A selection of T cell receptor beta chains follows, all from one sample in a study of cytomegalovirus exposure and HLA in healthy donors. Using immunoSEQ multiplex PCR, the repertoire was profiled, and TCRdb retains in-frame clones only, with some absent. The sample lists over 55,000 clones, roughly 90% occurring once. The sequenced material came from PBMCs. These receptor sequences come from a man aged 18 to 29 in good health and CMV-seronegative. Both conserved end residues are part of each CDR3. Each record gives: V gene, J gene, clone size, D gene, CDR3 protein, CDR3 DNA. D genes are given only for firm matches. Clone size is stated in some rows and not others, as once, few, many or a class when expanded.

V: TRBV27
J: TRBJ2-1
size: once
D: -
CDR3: CASSSVLPRGTDYNEQFF
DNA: TGTGCCAGCAGTTCAGTCCTTCCACGCGGGACGGATTATAATGAGCAGTTCTTC

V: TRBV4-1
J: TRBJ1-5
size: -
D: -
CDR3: CASSQVVGGLGSNQPQHF
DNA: TGCGCCAGCAGCCAAGTCGTCGGAGGGCTGGGAAGCAATCAGCCCCAGCATTTT

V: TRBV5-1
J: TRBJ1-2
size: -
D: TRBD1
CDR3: CASSGTGDYGYTF
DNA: TGCGCCAGCAGCGGGACAGGGGACTATGGCTACACCTTC

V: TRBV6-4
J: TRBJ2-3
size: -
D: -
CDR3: CASSDSLGGEDTQYF
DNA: TGTGCCAGCAGTGACTCGCTAGGCGGGGAGGATACGCAGTATTTT

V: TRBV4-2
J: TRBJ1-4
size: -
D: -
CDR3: CASSQRGSRGAAATNEKLFF
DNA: TGTGCCAGCAGCCAAAGGGGTAGCCGCGGGGCCGCAGCAACTAATGAAAAACTGTTTTTT

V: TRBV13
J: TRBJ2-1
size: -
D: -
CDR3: CAILDVCHNEQFF
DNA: TGTGCCATACTAGACGTATGTCACAATGAGCAGTTCTTC

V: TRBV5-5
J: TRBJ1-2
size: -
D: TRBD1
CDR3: CASSLASGTALLYGYTF
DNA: TGTGCCAGCAGCTTGGCGTCCGGGACAGCCTTACTCTATGGCTACACCTTC

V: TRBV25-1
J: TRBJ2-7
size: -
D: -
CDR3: CASSGIYEQYF
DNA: TGTGCCAGCAGCGGGATCTACGAGCAGTACTTC

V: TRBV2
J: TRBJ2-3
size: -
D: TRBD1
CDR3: CASSGTGGTSTDTQYF
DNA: TGTGCCAGCAGTGGGACAGGGGGGACGAGCACAGATACGCAGTATTTT

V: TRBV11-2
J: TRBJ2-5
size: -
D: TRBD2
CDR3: CASSPRPSGQETQYF
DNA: TGTGCCAGCAGCCCCCGGCCTAGCGGCCAAGAGACCCAGTACTTC

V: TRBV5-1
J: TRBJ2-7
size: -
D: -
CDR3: CASSLNTGFYEQYF
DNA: TGCGCCAGCAGCCTTAATACAGGGTTCTACGAGCAGTACTTC

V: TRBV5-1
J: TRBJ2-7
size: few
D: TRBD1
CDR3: CASSQQGQIYEQYF
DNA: TGCGCCAGCAGCCAACAGGGGCAAATCTACGAGCAGTACTTC

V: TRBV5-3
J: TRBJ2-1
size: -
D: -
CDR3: CARRPDSRSYNEQFF
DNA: TGTGCCAGAAGACCTGACAGCCGCTCCTACAATGAGCAGTTCTTC

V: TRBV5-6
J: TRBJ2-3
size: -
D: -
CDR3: CASSGVVAYTDTQYF
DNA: TGTGCCAGCAGCGGGGTAGTAGCGTACACAGATACGCAGTATTTT

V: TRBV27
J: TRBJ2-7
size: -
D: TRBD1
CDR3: CARDRESYEQYF
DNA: TGTGCCAGAGACAGGGAATCCTACGAGCAGTACTTC

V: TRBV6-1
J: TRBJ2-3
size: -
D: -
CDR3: CASSGVSHNTDTQYF
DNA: TGTGCCAGCAGCGGAGTTAGTCACAACACAGATACGCAGTATTTT

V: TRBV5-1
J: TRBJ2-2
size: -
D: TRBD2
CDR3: CASSPGTSGRGVTGELFF
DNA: TGCGCCAGCAGCCCCGGGACTAGCGGGAGGGGTGTCACCGGGGAGCTGTTTTTT

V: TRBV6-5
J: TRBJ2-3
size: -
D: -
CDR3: CASRPGTMPDTQYF
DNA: TGTGCCAGCAGACCCGGGACAATGCCAGATACGCAGTATTTT

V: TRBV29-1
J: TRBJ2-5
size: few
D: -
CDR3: CSVSQRGNSQETQYF
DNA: TGCAGCGTTTCTCAGCGCGGGAATTCTCAAGAGACCCAGTACTTC

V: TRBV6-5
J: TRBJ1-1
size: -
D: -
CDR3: CASRFRGNTEAFF
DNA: TGTGCCAGCAGATTCAGGGGGAACACTGAAGCTTTCTTT

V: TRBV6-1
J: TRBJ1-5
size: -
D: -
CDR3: CASKVQGDQQPQHF
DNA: TGTGCCAGCAAGGTTCAAGGGGATCAGCAGCCCCAGCATTTT

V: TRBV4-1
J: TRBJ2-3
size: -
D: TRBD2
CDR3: CASSQVGGSGRRWDTQYF
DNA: TGCGCCAGCAGCCAAGTGGGGGGGAGCGGGAGGAGGTGGGATACGCAGTATTTT

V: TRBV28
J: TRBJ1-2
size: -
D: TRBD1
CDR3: CASSFRGTGHYGYTF
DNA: TGTGCCAGCAGTTTCCGGGGGACAGGCCACTATGGCTACACCTTC

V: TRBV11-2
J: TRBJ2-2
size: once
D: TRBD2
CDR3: CASSGAGGGDTGELFF
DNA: TGTGCCAGCAGCGGGGCGGGAGGGGGCGACACCGGGGAGCTGTTTTTT

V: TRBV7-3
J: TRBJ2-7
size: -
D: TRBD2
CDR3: CASSLGLAGVDEQYF
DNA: TGTGCCAGCAGCCTCGGGCTAGCGGGAGTCGACGAGCAGTACTTC

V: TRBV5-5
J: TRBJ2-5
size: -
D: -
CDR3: CASSLGRGKETQYF
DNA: TGTGCCAGCAGCTTGGGGCGGGGAAAAGAGACCCAGTACTTC

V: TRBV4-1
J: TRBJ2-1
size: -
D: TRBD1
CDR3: CASSQRGQGTNNEQFF
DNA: TGCGCCAGCAGCCAACGCGGACAGGGGACAAACAATGAGCAGTTCTTC

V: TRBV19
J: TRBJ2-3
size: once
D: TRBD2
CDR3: CASSTHHGTSGVKDTQYF
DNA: TGTGCCAGTAGTACCCACCATGGGACTAGCGGGGTGAAAGATACGCAGTATTTT

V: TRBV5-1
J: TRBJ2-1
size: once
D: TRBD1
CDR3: CASRVGTGEIREQFF
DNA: TGCGCCAGCAGGGTCGGGACAGGGGAAATCCGTGAGCAGTTCTTC